This TCR beta chain was identified in a study of regulatory T cells in long-lasting Graves disease. This clonotype was seen repeatedly, ten times or more. TCR beta libraries were built with iRepertoire HTBI primers and Arm-PCR of CDR3 regions. TCRdb re-called the multiplex PCR reads with MiXCR, one entry per CDR3 protein. Among around 460,000 distinct CDR3 sequences listed, about 20% were seen once. This CDR3 region has 13 residues. V was pared by 9 bases and J by 3 bases, with 2 bases of the junction left unmatched. In germline, CDR1 is SNHLY, CDR2 FYNNEI. The time point denotes: persistent/refractory GD, antithyroid drugs over 5 years with positive TRAb. Isolated PBMC RNA provided the starting material for the TCR library.

Sequencing was performed on peripheral blood mononuclear cells (PBMCs), taken when the disease was refractory, from a patient treated with antithyroid drugs. The chain joins TRBV2 to TRBJ2-7; 13 bases map to TRBD2. This sequence was found in a female donor with Graves disease. The CDR3: CARGTSGNYEQYF. For the CDR3, the DNA is TGTGCCAGGGGGACTAGCGGGAACTACGAGCAGTACTTC. Looking up the rest from reference TRBV2 and TRBJ2-7 gives the full variable domain: EPEVTQTPSHQVTQMGQEVILRCVPISNHLYFYWYRQILGQKVEFLVSFYNNEISEKSEIFDDQFSVERPDGSNFTLKIRSTKLEDSAMYFCARGTSGNYEQYFGPGTRLTVT.